The 10 T cell receptor beta chains below were found in one sample sequenced in a study of shared clonotypes between healthy human individuals. Naivety among CD8 cells was defined by CD45RO negativity and positive CCR7 selection, thereby excluding terminally differentiated effector memory CD45RA+ cells. The data were produced by immunoSEQ multiplex PCR, yet TCRdb's version contains in-frame clones alone and is incomplete. The repertoire consists of some 630,000 clones, with 95% to 96% occurring once and the leading ten covering about 0.11%. The specimen was naive CD8+ T cells sorted from blood. These receptors were taken from a woman aged 30 to 39 in good health.

The rearrangement links TRBV19 to TRBJ1-1, with D possibly matching TRBD1 (6 bases). Trimming pared 7 bases from V and 5 bases from J, leaving 17 bases between. CDR3 length equals 14 residues. Germline V CDR1 and CDR2: LNHDA, SQIVND (reference sequence). The DNA for the CDR3 is TGTGCCAGTACCGCCACAGGGACTGGGACTGAAGCTTTCTTT. It yields the protein CASTATGTGTEAFF.

The CDR3 here is CASRSNQMDRLRGDYEQYF. CDR3 nucleotides: TGTGCCAGCAGGTCAAATCAAATGGACAGGTTGAGAGGGGACTACGAGCAGTACTTC. This chain links TRBV28 with TRBJ2-7; TRBD1 matches at 7 bases. The CDR3 totals 19 residues. The germline CDR1 and CDR2 sequences are MDHEN and SYDVKM. V shed 6 bases, J shed 3 bases, and the junction held 23 bases outside the gene matches.

The chain uses TRBV11-2 and TRBJ2-3; TRBD1 agrees at 10 bases. CDR1 SGHAT and CDR2 FQNNGV come from the germline V gene. V dropped 5 bases and J dropped 2; count of bases not matched to a gene: 7. The CDR3 length is 16 residues. The CDR3 DNA is TGTGCCAGCAGCCCCGGACAGGGGGGGGTCACAGATACGCAGTATTTT. Protein: CASSPGQGGVTDTQYF.

The chain has TRBV2 and TRBJ2-2; D not resolved. Between the trimmed V and J ends, which lost 1 base and 0 bases, there was a span of 12 bases. The CDR3 has 17 residues. Germline CDR1 is SNHLY and CDR2 is FYNNEI. In DNA form, the CDR3 reads TGTGCCAGCAGTGAAGGAAGGACCTTAGCGAACACCGGGGAGCTGTTTTTT. Its translation: CASSEGRTLANTGELFF. Looking up the rest from reference TRBV2 and TRBJ2-2 gives the full variable domain: EPEVTQTPSHQVTQMGQEVILRCVPISNHLYFYWYRQILGQKVEFLVSFYNNEISEKSEIFDDQFSVERPDGSNFTLKIRSTKLEDSAMYFCASSEGRTLANTGELFFGEGSRLTVL.

J is TRBJ2-7 and V is TRBV5-1, with D possibly being TRBD1 (6 bases). Trimming stripped 6 bases from V and 3 bases from J, with 16 bases between. Germline CDR1 is SGHRS and CDR2 is YFSETQ. CDR3 length: 14 amino acids. CDR3 nucleotide sequence: TGCGCCAGCACCCCCCAGGACAGATTCTACGAGCAGTACTTC. Translating gives CASTPQDRFYEQYF.

This clone was picked up a small number of times. The chain couples TRBV27 to TRBJ2-2, with D tentatively TRBD1 or TRBD2 (5 bases each). Germline values: CDR1 MNHEY, CDR2 SMNVEV (reference sequence). The CDR3 runs 17 residues. The V end was cut by 5 bases, the J end by 0 bases, with 16 bases between. The CDR3 sequence is CASSPSRGETNTGELFF. Here the CDR3 DNA reads TGTGCCAGCAGTCCCTCCCGAGGGGAGACGAACACCGGGGAGCTGTTTTTT.

The chain recombines TRBV6-6 with TRBJ1-1, with 8 nucleotides matching TRBD1. Germline assignment: CDR1 MNHNY and CDR2 SVGAGI (reference sequence). CDR3 length equals 12 residues. The V gene end was trimmed by 6 bases and the J gene end by 4 bases; junction bases not matched to a gene: 1. The CDR3 coding sequence is TGTGCCAGCAGGACAGGGGCCACTGAAGCTTTCTTT. This gives the protein CASRTGATEAFF.

The gene calls are TRBV2 and TRBJ2-7, with 7 nucleotides matching TRBD1. This CDR3 has 15 amino acids. V dropped 3 bases and J dropped 3; count of bases not matched to a gene: 8. Germline V CDR1 and CDR2: SNHLY, FYNNEI. DNA for the CDR3: TGTGCCAGCAGTGAGACAGGGAGTACCTACTACGAGCAGTACTTC. It encodes CASSETGSTYYEQYF.

The chain couples TRBV21-1 to TRBJ2-3; the listed D gene, TRBD1, was not tested against the DNA. TRBV21-1 is reported as a pseudogene. This CDR3 spans 18 amino acids. Written as DNA, the CDR3 is TGTGCCAGCAGCAAAGCGGGTTGTGGACAGGGGAGAGAGGATACGCAGTATTTT. Translation gives CASSKAGCGQGREDTQYF.

The CDR3 reads CASSLRDRGNTEAFF. In nucleotides, the CDR3 is TGTGCCAGCAGTCTCCGGGACAGGGGGAACACTGAAGCTTTCTTT. The J gene is TRBJ1-1, the V gene TRBV7-9, with 10 bases lining up with TRBD1. With 6 bases clipped from V and 1 base from J, the junction kept 5 bases outside the gene matches. In germline, CDR1 is SEHNR, CDR2 FQNEAQ (reference sequence). The CDR3 is 15 residues long.